Listed below are T cell receptor beta chains from one sample, sequenced in a study of T cell responses to AZD1222 COVID-19 vaccine. Profiling relied on immunoSEQ multiplex PCR, and the TCRdb table lists in-frame clones only, not all of them. Of some 200,000 clones listed, 91% were seen once; the top ten hold under 4%. This specimen consisted of peripheral blood, obtained 28 days after the second AZD1222 dose. Receptors originate from an adult who received the AZD1222 COVID-19 vaccine. Each CDR3 is given with its conserved first and last residue. Each record gives: clone size, D gene, J gene, V gene, CDR3 DNA, CDR3 protein. D genes are given only for firm matches. Size values are once, few and many counts, or a class for expanded clones, and some rows have none.

NA | TRBD1 | TRBJ2-7 | TRBV7-9 | TGTGCCAGCAGCTCCCCCTTACAGGGGCCCGCCTACGAGCAGTACTTC | CASSSPLQGPAYEQYF
NA | TRBD1 | TRBJ2-7 | TRBV12-3/TRBV12-4 | TGTGCCAGCAGTTTAACAGGGGATACCGAGCAGTACTTC | CASSLTGDTEQYF
once | NA | TRBJ1-5 | TRBV25-1 | TGTGCCAGCAGTGAATTCGGGGTTGGTCAGCCCCAGCATTTT | CASSEFGVGQPQHF
NA | TRBD1 | TRBJ2-5 | TRBV6-5 | TGTGCCAGCTGCCGGGACAGGAGAAAGACCCAGTACTTC | CASCRDRRKTQYF
NA | NA | TRBJ2-5 | TRBV27 | TGTGCCAGCAGTTTAACCCGGACGGGGACCCAGTACTTC | CASSLTRTGTQYF
NA | TRBD1 | TRBJ2-2 | TRBV5-1 | TGCGCCAGCAGCCCGACAGGGGTCACCGGGGAGCTGTTTTTT | CASSPTGVTGELFF
few | NA | TRBJ2-7 | TRBV9 | TGTGCCAGCAGCCCTTCTGAGTACGAGCAGTACTTC | CASSPSEYEQYF
NA | TRBD1 | TRBJ1-2 | TRBV11-2 | TGTGCCAGCAGCATAATCTCTCGGGACAGAGTCTATGGCTACACCTTC | CASSIISRDRVYGYTF
once | NA | TRBJ2-2 | TRBV29-1 | TGCAGCGTTGAGCGGGACACCGGGGAGCTGTTTTTT | CSVERDTGELFF
NA | TRBD2 | TRBJ2-1 | TRBV6-5 | TGTGCCAGCAGTACCCAACTAGCGGCGAATGAGCAGTTCTTC | CASSTQLAANEQFF
NA | TRBD2 | TRBJ2-2 | TRBV7-2 | TGTGCCAGCAGCTTAGCGGCGAGCGGGAGGGGTACCGGGGAGCTGTTTTTT | CASSLAASGRGTGELFF
NA | TRBD2 | TRBJ2-1 | TRBV5-1 | TGCGCCAGCAGCTCAGGAAGCGGGAATACCCAGTTCTTC | CASSSGSGNTQFF
NA | NA | TRBJ1-5 | TRBV3-1/TRBV3-2 | TGTGCCAGCAGCCAAGCTGGGGGACATCAGCCCCAGCATTTT | CASSQAGGHQPQHF
NA | NA | TRBJ2-1 | TRBV7-9 | TGTGCCAGCAGCGCAGGCGTGGTGCAGTTCTTC | CASSAGVVQFF